Listed here is a single TCR beta chain. Its antigen is still unknown. This sample stems from a study of cytotoxic CD8 clonotypes in ibrutinib-treated CLL. On the study more broadly: The patients, over ten relapsed/refractory and fewer than 16 treatment-naive, included fewer than 18 who were IGHV unmutated. Results showed some 24 partial and 2 complete responses; following median approximately 69 months, around 15 remained remitted, approximately 12 advanced. Whole-study results and caveats: Clonality went up at ibrutinib response and then declined back toward baseline at progression.

The CDR3 consists of 16 residues. V trimming: 6 bases; J trimming: 6 bases; junction bases outside the gene matches: 8. CDR1 and CDR2 from the germline V gene are SGHVS and FNYEAQ. Investigators sourced around 2 micrograms of genomic DNA from cryopreserved PBMCs for TCR beta libraries. Clones were sequenced by immunoSEQ multiplex PCR, and TCRdb holds only the in-frame ones, with some missing. The sample holds almost 250,000 clones; under 75% are singletons and the top ten take approximately 15%. V gene TRBV7-6 combines with J gene TRBJ2-1, with 13 bases matching TRBD2. Sequenced material: PBMCs, taken after 24 months of ibrutinib treatment. This sequence was found in a human donor with chronic lymphocytic leukemia. The CDR3 DNA follows: TGTGCCAGCAGTGGGCCGGGACTAGCGGGAACCAATGAGCAGTTCTTC. It is translated as CASSGPGLAGTNEQFF.